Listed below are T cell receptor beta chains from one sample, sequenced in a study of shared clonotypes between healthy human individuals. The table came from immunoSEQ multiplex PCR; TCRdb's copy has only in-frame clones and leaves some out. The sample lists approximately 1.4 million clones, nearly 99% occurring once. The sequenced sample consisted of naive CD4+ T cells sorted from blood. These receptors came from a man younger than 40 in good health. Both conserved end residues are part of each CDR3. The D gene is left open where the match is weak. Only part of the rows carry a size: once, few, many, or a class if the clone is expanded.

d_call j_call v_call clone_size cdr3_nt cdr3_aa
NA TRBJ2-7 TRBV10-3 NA TGTGCCAGCAGTTACTCGGAAATAGCCCATTACGAGCAGTACTTC CASSYSEIAHYEQYF
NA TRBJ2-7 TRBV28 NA TGTGCCAGCAGGGCCAACTCCTACGAGCAGTACTTC CASRANSYEQYF
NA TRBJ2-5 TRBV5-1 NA TGCGCCAGCAGCTTGGGGCCTACAGAGACCCAGTACTTC CASSLGPTETQYF
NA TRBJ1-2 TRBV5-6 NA TGTGCCAGCAGCCGTCCGGCAGGCCTTGGCTACACCTTC CASSRPAGLGYTF
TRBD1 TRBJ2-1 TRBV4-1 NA TGCGCCAGCAGCCCGTGGGACAGGGCCGAGAATGAGCAGTTCTTC CASSPWDRAENEQFF
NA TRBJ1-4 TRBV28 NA TGTGCCAGCAGTTCAGGGGCGGAAAAACTGTTTTTT CASSSGAEKLFF
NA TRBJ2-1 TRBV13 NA TGTGCCAGCAGCTTATTTCTGAGTTACTTCAATGAGCAGTTCTTC CASSLFLSYFNEQFF
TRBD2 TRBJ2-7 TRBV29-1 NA TGCAGCGTTGAAGATGAGCGGGAGGGCCTGGGGGAGCAGTACTTC CSVEDEREGLGEQYF
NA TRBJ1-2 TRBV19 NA TGTGCCAGTAGTATGGGAATAGCAAGGTCTGGCTACACCTTC CASSMGIARSGYTF
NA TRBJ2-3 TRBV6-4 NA TGTGCCAGCAGTCTAGATTACACAGATACGCAGTATTTT CASSLDYTDTQYF
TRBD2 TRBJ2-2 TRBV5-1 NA TGCGCCAGCAGCTTAGCCCCACTAGCGGGAGAGCTTAACACCGGGGAGCTGTTTTTT CASSLAPLAGELNTGELFF
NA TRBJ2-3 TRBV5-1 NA TGCGCCAGCAGCTTGGAAGGGGTAGGGGATACGCAGTATTTT CASSLEGVGDTQYF
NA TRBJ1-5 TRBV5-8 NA TGTGCCAGCAGCTACAAGATCAGGGGACAGCCCCAGCATTTT CASSYKIRGQPQHF
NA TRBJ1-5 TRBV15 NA TGTGCCACCAGCAGCTTCAAAAAGATTGATAGCAATCAGCCCCAGCATTTT CATSSFKKIDSNQPQHF
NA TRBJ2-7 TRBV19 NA TGTGCCAGTAGTCCTAGCGGACAGCCCTACGAGCAGTACTTC CASSPSGQPYEQYF
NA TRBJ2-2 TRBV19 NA TGTGCCAGTAGCATTACGGGACACTTGAACACCGGGGAGCTGTTTTTT CASSITGHLNTGELFF
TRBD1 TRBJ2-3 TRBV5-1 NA TGCGCCAGCATACCGGGACAGAGCACAGATACGCAGTATTTT CASIPGQSTDTQYF
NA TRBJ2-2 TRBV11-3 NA TGTGCCAGCAGCCCGCGGACAGCACACGCGAACACCGGGGAGCTGTTTTTT CASSPRTAHANTGELFF
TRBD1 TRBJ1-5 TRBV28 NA TGTGCCAGCATCCCAGGGGGGCAGCTCCCTAATATCGCCAATCAGCCCCAGCATTTT CASIPGGQLPNIANQPQHF
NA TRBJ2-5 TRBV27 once TGTGCCAGCAGTCCTCCCGTGGCCGGGACCCAGTACTTC CASSPPVAGTQYF
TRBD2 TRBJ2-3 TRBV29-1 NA TGCAGCGTTGAGATGTTAGCGGGAGTGGGAGGCACAGATACGCAGTATTTT CSVEMLAGVGGTDTQYF
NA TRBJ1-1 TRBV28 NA TGTCCGGGGCGAACCCGGAACACTGAAGCTTTCTTT CPGRTRNTEAFF
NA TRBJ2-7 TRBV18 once TGTGCCAGCTCACCAGGGGCGGGTCGCGAGCAGTACTTC CASSPGAGREQYF
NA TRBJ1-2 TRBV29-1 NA TGCAGCGTCGGGCCCGGTGGGGGTTTTGGCTACACCTTC CSVGPGGGFGYTF
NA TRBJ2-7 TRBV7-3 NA TGTGCCAGCAGCCCCAGGGGAGGGGGCGGCGAGCAGTACTTC CASSPRGGGGEQYF
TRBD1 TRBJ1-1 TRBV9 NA TGTGCCAGCAGCCTAATCGACAGGGACAAAGCTTTCTTT CASSLIDRDKAFF
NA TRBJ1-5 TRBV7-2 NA TGTGCCAGCAGCGCGAAGGGGGATGGTCAGCCCCAGCATTTT CASSAKGDGQPQHF
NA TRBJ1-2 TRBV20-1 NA TGCAGTGCTAGGACAGCCGGAGGCTACACCTTC CSARTAGGYTF
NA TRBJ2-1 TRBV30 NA TGTGCCTGGAGTTTAACTAGATTGATCGGGGAGCAGTTCTTC CAWSLTRLIGEQFF
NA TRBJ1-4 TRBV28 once TGTGCCAGCACACTCGTGGTTAATGAAAAACTGTTTTTT CASTLVVNEKLFF
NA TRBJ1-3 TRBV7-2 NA TGTGCCAGCAGTCGGTTGGGAAACACCATATATTTT CASSRLGNTIYF